These T cell receptor beta chains were read from a single sample in a study of T cells in Graves' hyperthyroidism and ophthalmopathy. TCRdb called the multiplex PCR reads again in MiXCR, with one record for every CDR3 protein. The table lists some 180,000 distinct CDR3 sequences, less than 20% of them singletons. The sequencing sample was made of blood. These receptors were taken from a woman between 45 and 60 years old with Graves' hyperthyroidism. Each CDR3 is given with its conserved first and last residue. A D gene is named only where the DNA matches it firmly. Clone size, where shown, is once, few, many, or a class for clones that have expanded.

cdr3_aa	cdr3_nt	v_call	j_call	d_call	clone_size
CASSLSAGAGGYTF	TGTGCCAGCAGCCTTAGTGCGGGCGCGGGTGGCTACACCTTC	TRBV11-3	TRBJ1-2	-	many
CASSQGLAGTYNEQFF	TGTGCCAGCAGCCAAGGACTAGCCGGGACCTACAATGAGCAGTTCTTC	TRBV3-1	TRBJ2-1	TRBD2	many
CASSGLAGTGELFF	TGTGCCAGCAGTGGACTAGCTGGCACCGGGGAGCTGTTTTTT	TRBV6-1	TRBJ2-2	TRBD2	many
CASSQGLAGPYNEQFF	TGTGCCAGCAGCCAGGGACTAGCGGGACCATACAATGAGCAGTTCTTC	TRBV3-1	TRBJ2-1	TRBD2	many
CSAGGGYEQYF	TGCAGTGCTGGTGGGGGCTACGAGCAGTACTTC	TRBV20-1	TRBJ2-7	-	many
CASSLLNSPLHF	TGTGCCAGCAGTTTACTGAATTCACCCCTCCACTTT	TRBV27	TRBJ1-6	-	few
CASSRTGTGAEGYTF	TGTGCCAGCAGCCGAACCGGGACAGGGGCGGAAGGCTACACCTTC	TRBV11-1	TRBJ1-2	TRBD1	many
CASKQGAGEQFF	TGTGCCAGCAAACAGGGGGCAGGGGAGCAGTTCTTC	TRBV28	TRBJ2-1	TRBD1	few
CASSRTFYRGGQETQYF	TGTGCCAGCAGCCGCACCTTTTACAGGGGAGGACAAGAGACCCAGTACTTC	TRBV28	TRBJ2-5	-	-
CAWSVARSTEAFF	TGTGCCTGGAGTGTAGCGAGGAGCACTGAAGCTTTCTTT	TRBV30	TRBJ1-1	-	few
CASSQDRGSYNEQFF	TGCGCCAGCAGCCAAGACAGGGGCTCCTACAATGAGCAGTTCTTC	TRBV4-1	TRBJ2-1	-	many
CASSTTGTHKETQYF	TGTGCCAGCAGCACCACCGGGACACATAAAGAGACCCAGTACTTC	TRBV7-2	TRBJ2-5	-	-
CASSGGLAGLDEQFF	TGTGCCAGCAGTGGGGGACTAGCGGGACTGGATGAGCAGTTCTTC	TRBV6-2/TRBV6-3	TRBJ2-1	TRBD2	many
CASSETHHFQFF	TGTGCCAGCAGCGAAACGCACCACTTCCAGTTCTTC	TRBV6-1	TRBJ2-1	-	many
CASSIGPPYGYTF	TGTGCCAGTAGTATCGGGCCCCCCTATGGCTACACCTTC	TRBV19	TRBJ1-2	-	-
CASSPPQGNSNQPQHF	TGTGCCAGCAGTCCCCCCCAGGGAAATAGCAATCAGCCCCAGCATTTT	TRBV6-2/TRBV6-3	TRBJ1-5	-	many
CASRSGQSIYGYTF	TGTGCCAGCAGATCGGGACAGTCTATCTATGGCTACACCTTC	TRBV6-1	TRBJ1-2	TRBD1	-
CATSDDGQGRNQPQHF	TGTGCCACCAGTGACGACGGACAGGGGCGCAATCAGCCCCAGCATTTT	TRBV24-1	TRBJ1-5	TRBD1	-
CASTGRRAQPQHF	TGTGCCAGCACTGGGCGTAGGGCTCAGCCCCAGCATTTT	TRBV7-3	TRBJ1-5	-	many
CASSSDRDDSNQPQHF	TGTGCCAGCAGCTCGGACAGGGACGATAGCAATCAGCCCCAGCATTTT	TRBV7-9	TRBJ1-5	TRBD1	many
CASSISDIGANVLTF	TGTGCCAGTAGTATCTCAGACATTGGGGCCAACGTCCTGACTTTC	TRBV19	TRBJ2-6	-	-
CASSFPGDQPQHF	TGTGCCAGCAGTTTCCCAGGGGATCAGCCCCAGCATTTT	TRBV28	TRBJ1-5	-	many
CANSPDRGYEQYF	TGTGCCAACAGCCCGGACAGGGGCTACGAGCAGTACTTC	TRBV7-2	TRBJ2-7	TRBD1	-
CAGGQGPEAFF	TGTGCCGGTGGACAGGGGCCTGAAGCTTTCTTT	TRBV12-3/TRBV12-4	TRBJ1-1	TRBD1	many
CASNNGGPSYNEQFF	TGTGCCAGCAATAATGGCGGGCCTTCCTACAATGAGCAGTTCTTC	TRBV27	TRBJ2-1	-	-
CSAKTSSNQPQHF	TGCAGTGCCAAGACCTCTAGCAATCAGCCCCAGCATTTT	TRBV20-1	TRBJ1-5	-	many
CASSYPKRDMLETQYF	TGTGCCAGCAGTTACCCGAAGCGGGACATGTTGGAGACCCAGTACTTC	TRBV6-9	TRBJ2-5	-	-
CASGLGPVSISFYEQYF	TGTGCCAGCGGATTAGGACCCGTATCGATCTCGTTCTACGAGCAGTACTTC	TRBV2	TRBJ2-7	-	many
CSVAEGGGGFNSPLHF	TGCAGCGTTGCCGAAGGGGGAGGTGGATTCAATTCACCCCTCCACTTT	TRBV29-1	TRBJ1-6	-	few
CASSLSPGGQLEAFF	TGTGCCAGCAGCTTGTCCCCCGGGGGCCAACTCGAAGCTTTCTTT	TRBV11-3	TRBJ1-1	-	many